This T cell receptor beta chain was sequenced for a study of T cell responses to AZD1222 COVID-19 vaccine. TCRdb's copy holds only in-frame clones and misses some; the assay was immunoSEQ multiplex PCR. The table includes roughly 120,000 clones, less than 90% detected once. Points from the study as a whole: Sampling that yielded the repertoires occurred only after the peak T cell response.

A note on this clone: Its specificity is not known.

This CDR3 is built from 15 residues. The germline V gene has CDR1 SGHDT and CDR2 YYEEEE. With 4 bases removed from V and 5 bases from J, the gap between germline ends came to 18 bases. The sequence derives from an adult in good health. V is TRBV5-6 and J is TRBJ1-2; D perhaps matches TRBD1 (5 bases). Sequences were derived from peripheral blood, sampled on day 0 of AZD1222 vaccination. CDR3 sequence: CASSATGASSYGYTF. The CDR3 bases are TGTGCCAGCAGCGCCACCGGGGCGAGTAGTTATGGCTACACCTTC.